The source of this T cell receptor (beta chain) is a study of shared clonotypes between healthy human individuals. Findings of the study overall: Despite large depth, sorted-subset datasets appeared incompletely sequenced. When naive CD4 clonotypes were compared across a handful of donors, approximately 4.9% were shared. Naive subsets generally exceeded memory subsets in estimated richness.

The V end lost 5 bases, the J end lost 1 base, and 10 bases lay between the germline ends. CDR1 and CDR2 from the germline V gene are MDHEN and SYDVKM. The CDR3 sequence is 14 residues long. A word on this clone: Its antigen is currently unknown.

Method: immunoSEQ multiplex PCR; TCRdb's copy keeps in-frame clones and lacks some. The sample carries 800,000 to 1,200,000 clones, about 80% recorded once. V is TRBV28 and J is TRBJ2-3; D remains unclear. Sequences were obtained from memory CD4+ T cells from PBMCs. Described subset: CD45RA-negative fraction. The sequence was collected from a man younger than 30 in good health. Some clones in this sample may be carry-over from other donors' samples. The CDR3 nucleotides read TGTGCCAGCAGTCCCGTCATCGGCACAGATACGCAGTATTTT. Protein product: CASSPVIGTDTQYF.